This T cell receptor beta chain was captured in a study of CD8 T cells in ankylosing spondylitis. Overall study findings and caveats: Typical of ankylosing spondylitis blood, it appeared, was a TCR beta motif of eight highly homologous variants.

Germline lookup yields CDR1 MGHRA and CDR2 YSYEKL. The CDR3 has 15 residues. Trimming shortened V by 1 base and J by 3 bases, and 12 bases separated the two germline ends. This clonotype occurred many times. The antigen remains undetermined. TCR beta libraries were made by quantitative 5'-RACE with molecular barcodes. MiXCR was run by TCRdb on the 5' RACE reads, yielding one entry per CDR3 protein. The data show around 490,000 distinct CDR3 sequences, 5.3% seen once. The TCR was taken from a male donor with ankylosing spondylitis. The sample comprised blood, either unsorted or a sorted T cell fraction (not recorded which). The chain couples TRBV4-1 to TRBJ1-1, with unresolved D. The CDR3 sequence: CASSQGARYDTEAFF. In nucleotides, the CDR3 is TGCGCCAGCAGCCAAGGGGCGAGGTACGACACTGAAGCTTTCTTT.